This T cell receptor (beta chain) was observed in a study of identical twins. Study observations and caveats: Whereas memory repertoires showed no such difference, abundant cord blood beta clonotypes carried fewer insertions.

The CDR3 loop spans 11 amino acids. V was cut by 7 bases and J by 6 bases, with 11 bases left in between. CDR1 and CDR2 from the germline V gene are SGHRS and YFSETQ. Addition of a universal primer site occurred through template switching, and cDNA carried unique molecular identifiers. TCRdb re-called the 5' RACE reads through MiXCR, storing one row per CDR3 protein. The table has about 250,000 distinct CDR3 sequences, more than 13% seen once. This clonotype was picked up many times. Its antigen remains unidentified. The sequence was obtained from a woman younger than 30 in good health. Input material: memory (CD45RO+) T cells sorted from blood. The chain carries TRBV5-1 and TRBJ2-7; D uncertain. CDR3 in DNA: TGCGCCAGCTCATGGATGCGCGAGCAGTACTTC. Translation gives CASSWMREQYF.